This TCR beta chain comes out of a study of T cell changes during pregnancy in multiple sclerosis. This CDR3 contains 11 residues. The germline gives CDR1 SQVTM, CDR2 ANQGSEA. J gave up 8 bases and V 5 bases, and 3 bases lay outside the gene matches. Here immunoSEQ multiplex PCR was the method, and the copy in TCRdb shows in-frame clones only, minus some. The repertoire holds 40,000 to 55,000 clones, more than 85% seen once, with approximately 2.9% in the top ten. This sequence originates from a female donor with multiple sclerosis, enrolled in a pregnancy study. The material was CD8+ T cells from peripheral blood mononuclear cells, obtained in the second trimester of pregnancy. The chain uses TRBV29-1 and TRBJ1-2; 9 bases fit TRBD1. The CDR3 protein is CSVRTGEGYTF. The CDR3 DNA is TGCAGCGTTCGGACAGGGGAGGGCTACACCTTC. Together with reference TRBV29-1 and TRBJ1-2, the CDR3 gives the full variable domain: SAVISQKPSRDICQRGTSLTIQCQVDSQVTMMFWYRQQPGQSLTLIATANQGSEATYESGFVIDKFPISRPNLTFSTLTVSNMSPEDSSIYLCSVRTGEGYTFGSGTRLTVV.